This T cell receptor (beta chain) derives from a study of early T cells in non-severe SARS-CoV-2 infection. The wider study: RNA in bulk from unsorted whole blood was sequenced, and chains were unpaired. General study findings and limits: In VDJdb matching, anti-spike CD8 responses were favored while private and CD4 specificities went missing.

This clonotype was counted only a few times. As yet, its antigen is unknown. Deletions cut 2 bases from V and 4 bases from J, with 6 bases between. The CDR3 sequence is 12 residues long. Germline values: CDR1 SEHNR, CDR2 FQNEAQ (reference sequence). Each cDNA molecule carried a unique molecular identifier. TCRdb reanalysed the 5' RACE reads using MiXCR and keeps one entry per CDR3 protein. The data show under 70,000 distinct CDR3 sequences, about 15% seen once. V and J are TRBV7-9 and TRBJ2-7; tentative D call: TRBD2 (5 bases). Sequences were derived from whole blood, sampled at baseline. The receptor was derived from an adult who was a healthcare worker with PCR-confirmed SARS-CoV-2 infection or an uninfected control (not recorded which). CDR3 sequence (DNA): TGTGCCAGCAGCTTACCGGGGTACGAGCAGTACTTC. It translates to CASSLPGYEQYF.